Listed here are 4 T cell receptor beta chains from one sample, sequenced in a study of early T cells in non-severe SARS-CoV-2 infection. TCRdb redid the calling of the 5' RACE reads with MiXCR, one entry per CDR3 protein. The sample holds about 83,000 distinct CDR3 sequences, 9% to 15% seen once. Source material: whole blood. The receptors shown here come from an adult who was a healthcare worker with PCR-confirmed SARS-CoV-2 infection or an uninfected control (not recorded which).

This chain links TRBV10-3 with TRBJ2-7, with TRBD2 identical over 11 bases. V lost 5 bases and J lost 3; bases outside the gene matches: 6. This CDR3 has 15 amino acids. Germline V gene sequence: CDR1 ENHRY, CDR2 SYGVKD. The CDR3 is CAISNYGTSGYEQYF. CDR3 DNA: TGTGCCATCAGTAACTACGGGACTAGCGGCTACGAGCAGTACTTC.

The V call is TRBV10-3, the J call TRBJ1-2, with TRBD1 matching 10 bases. With 10 bases clipped from V and 3 bases from J, the junction kept 2 bases outside the gene matches. The CDR3 sequence is 12 residues long. CDR1 and CDR2 (germline): ENHRY, SYGVKD. CDR3 nucleotide sequence: TGTGCCACTGGGACAGGGGACTATGGCTACACCTTC. Translated: CATGTGDYGYTF.

The chain links TRBV20-1 to TRBJ2-1; TRBD2 might be the D (5 bases). The CDR3 is 13 residues long. V dropped 0 bases and J dropped 10 bases, with 13 bases sitting between them. Germline V gene data show CDR1 as DFQATT and CDR2 as SNEGSKA (reference sequence). Here the CDR3 reads CSAREGGLKEQFF. DNA of the CDR3: TGCAGTGCTAGAGAGGGCGGGCTGAAGGAGCAGTTCTTC.

This clonotype was observed at least ten times. This chain joins TRBV2 and TRBJ2-7; no definite D call. With 1 base removed from V and 2 bases from J, the gap between germline ends came to 9 bases. Germline CDR1 and CDR2: SNHLY and FYNNEI. This CDR3 has 14 residues. The CDR3 nucleotides read TGTGCCAGCAGTGAAGGTTTTTGGACCTACGAGCAGTACTTC. Its translation is CASSEGFWTYEQYF. The variable domain in full, completed from reference TRBV2 and TRBJ2-7, reads EPEVTQTPSHQVTQMGQEVILRCVPISNHLYFYWYRQILGQKVEFLVSFYNNEISEKSEIFDDQFSVERPDGSNFTLKIRSTKLEDSAMYFCASSEGFWTYEQYFGPGTRLTVT.